The clone carrying this TCR beta chain occurred a few times. Its antigen is as yet unknown. The sample belongs to a study of early T cells in non-severe SARS-CoV-2 infection. Looking at the study overall: The sequenced material was bulk RNA from unsorted whole blood, and its chains were unpaired.

Individual cDNA molecules were tagged with unique molecular identifiers. TCRdb reprocessed the 5' RACE reads via MiXCR and lists one record per CDR3 protein. Found here are about 56,000 distinct CDR3 sequences, about 10% of them singletons; the top ten hold 6% to 8%. V was shortened by 0 bases and J by 8 bases, with 9 bases between the two germline ends. The CDR3 has 13 residues. The germline CDR1 and CDR2 sequences are LGHDT and YNNKEL (reference sequence). Study-wide findings and caveats: VDJdb matching, biased toward anti-spike CD8 responses, missed private and CD4 specificities.

The TCR was taken from an adult who was a healthcare worker with PCR-confirmed SARS-CoV-2 infection or an uninfected control (not recorded which). Source material: whole blood. The chain joins TRBV3-1 to TRBJ2-3; D call uncertain. CDR3 DNA: TGTGCCAGCAGCCAAGATGTGAGAGGTACGCAGTATTTT. Translating it yields CASSQDVRGTQYF.